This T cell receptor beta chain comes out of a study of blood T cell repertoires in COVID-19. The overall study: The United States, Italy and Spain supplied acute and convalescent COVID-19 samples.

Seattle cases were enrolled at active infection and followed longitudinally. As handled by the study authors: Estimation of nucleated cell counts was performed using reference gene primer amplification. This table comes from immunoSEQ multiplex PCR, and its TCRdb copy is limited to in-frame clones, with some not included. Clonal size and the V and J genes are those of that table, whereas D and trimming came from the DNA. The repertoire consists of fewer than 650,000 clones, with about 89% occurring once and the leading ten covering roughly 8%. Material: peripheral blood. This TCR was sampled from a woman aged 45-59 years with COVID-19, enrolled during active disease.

This chain's CDR3 is CASSRDSSWGYTF. In DNA, the CDR3 is TGTGCCAGCAGCCGGGACAGCAGCTGGGGCTACACCTTC. The V call is TRBV5-6, the J call TRBJ1-2, with 7 bases matching TRBD1. Trimming took 4 bases from V and 8 from J; bases not matched to a gene: 8. This CDR3 is 13 amino acids long. CDR1 SGHDT and CDR2 YYEEEE come from the germline V gene.